One and the same sample provided the 30 T cell receptor beta chains below, sequenced in a study of blood T cell repertoires in COVID-19 (dated by TCRdb to 2020 to 2022). To prepare the library, the immunoSEQ multiplex PCR assay was applied. TCRdb holds this immuneACCESS table with in-frame rearrangements only. Some clones are missing; in checked studies, unresolved V genes explain under half, and the rest has no known cause. This sample has 35,000 to 50,000 clones in its table, and approximately 81% of those were observed once. The top ten constitute around 15% of the sample. Material: peripheral blood. The receptors shown here come from a human donor in a cohort sampled during active COVID-19.

The genes are TRBV7-8 and TRBJ2-3, with D tentatively TRBD2 (5 bases). The V gene's germline CDR1 is SGHVS and CDR2 FQNEAQ. The CDR3 is made up of 15 amino acids. Trimming removed 7 bases at V and 5 bases at J, with 19 bases between. The CDR3 loop reads CASIPHDGERDTQYF. In nucleotides, the CDR3 is TGTGCCAGCATCCCACATGACGGGGAAAGAGATACGCAGTATTTT.

The V call is TRBV18, the J call TRBJ2-7, with D hard to call. Trimming left V 3 bases short and J 4 bases short, with 10 bases between. The CDR3 totals 13 residues. Germline assignment: CDR1 KGHSH and CDR2 LQKENI. CDR3 DNA: TGTGCCAGCTCACCCTCGGGTTATTACGAGCAGTACTTC. This sequence encodes CASSPSGYYEQYF. The variable domain in full, with the rest retrieved from reference TRBV18 and TRBJ2-7, is NAGVMQNPRHLVRRRGQEARLRCSPMKGHSHVYWYRQLPEEGLKFMVYLQKENIIDESGMPKERFSAEFPKEGPSILRIQQVVRGDSAAYFCASSPSGYYEQYFGPGTRLTVT.

V is TRBV7-9 and J is TRBJ1-3; D call uncertain. Deletions cut 2 bases from V and 0 bases from J, with 5 bases between. The CDR3 runs to 14 residues. Germline V gene sequence: CDR1 SEHNR, CDR2 FQNEAQ (reference sequence). The CDR3 DNA follows: TGTGCCAGCAGCTTACGTAGCTCTGGAAACACCATATATTTT. It encodes CASSLRSSGNTIYF.

The V gene is TRBV7-2, the J gene TRBJ2-3; 7 bases map to TRBD1. CDR3 size: 12 residues. V shed 5 bases, J shed 5 bases, and the junction held 1 base outside the gene matches. The V gene's germline CDR1 is SGHTA and CDR2 FQGNSA. The CDR3 region is CASSRTGDTQYF. Written as DNA, the CDR3 is TGTGCCAGCAGCCGGACAGGAGATACGCAGTATTTT. The full variable domain, with the rest looked up from reference TRBV7-2 and TRBJ2-3, is GAGVSQSPSNKVTEKGKDVELRCDPISGHTALYWYRQSLGQGLEFLIYFQGNSAPDKSGLPSDRFSAERTGGSVSTLTIQRTQQEDSAVYLCASSRTGDTQYFGPGTRLTVL.

The chain has TRBV5-1 and TRBJ2-7; the match to TRBD1 covers 7 bases. CDR1 and CDR2 from the germline V gene are SGHRS and YFSETQ. The CDR3 spans 14 residues. Losses at the gene ends were 4 bases for V and 7 bases for J; bases not matched to a gene: 11. The CDR3 DNA sequence: TGCGCCAGCAGCGGGGACAGTACATTCTCGGAGCAGTACTTC. This translates into CASSGDSTFSEQYF.

The rearrangement links TRBV7-9 to TRBJ2-5; D may be TRBD2 (7 bases). Germline V gene data show CDR1 as SEHNR and CDR2 as FQNEAQ (reference sequence). CDR3 size: 16 residues. Trimming left V 6 bases short and J 2 bases short, with 19 bases between. The CDR3 loop reads CASRSGAGAPQETQYF. The CDR3 DNA follows: TGTGCCAGCAGATCTGGCGCGGGGGCGCCTCAAGAGACCCAGTACTTC.

CDR3 nucleotide sequence: TGTGCCAGAGCTTCTTCCGGGACAGGGGGCGCAGAGGCTCAGCCCCAGCATTTT. It encodes CARASSGTGGAEAQPQHF. This chain links TRBV19 with TRBJ1-5; the match to TRBD1 covers 12 bases. Germline CDR1 LNHDA, CDR2 SQIVND (reference sequence). This CDR3 region has 18 residues. V was pared by 9 bases and J by 6 bases, with 18 bases of the junction left unmatched.

The chain carries TRBV12-5 and TRBJ1-2; possibly TRBD1 for D (5 bases). The ends were cut back, 7 bases at V and 0 bases at J, with 15 bases in the middle. The V gene's germline CDR1 is LGHNT and CDR2 FRNRAP. The CDR3 contains 15 residues. DNA for the CDR3: TGTGCTAGTGTAAATCAGGGTGCGGCTAACTATGGCTACACCTTC. Amino acid sequence: CASVNQGAANYGYTF. The variable domain in full, with the rest retrieved from reference TRBV12-5 and TRBJ1-2, is DARVTQTPRHKVTEMGQEVTMRCQPILGHNTVFWYRQTMMQGLELLAYFRNRAPLDDSGMPKDRFSAEMPDATLATLKIQPSEPRDSAVYFCASVNQGAANYGYTFGSGTRLTVV.

This clone was observed a few times. The rearrangement joins TRBV12-3 or TRBV12-4 to TRBJ2-7, with D tentatively TRBD1 (6 bases). V shed 2 bases and J shed 5 bases, with 10 bases lying between them. There are 13 residues in the CDR3. For the CDR3, the DNA is TGTGCCAGCAGTTTATCAGGGGCGGACGAGCAGTACTTC. Protein: CASSLSGADEQYF.

The chain links TRBV15 to TRBJ2-7, with 9 bases lining up with TRBD1. The CDR3 contains 14 residues. Germline trimming cut 4 bases from V and 3 bases from J; bases unmatched to any gene: 4. From germline, CDR1 is LNHNV and CDR2 YYDKDF (reference sequence). CDR3 loop: CATSMDRGNYEQYF. The CDR3, as DNA: TGTGCCACCAGCATGGACAGGGGTAACTACGAGCAGTACTTC.

The V and J genes are TRBV4-1 and TRBJ2-7, with D possibly TRBD1 on 6 matching bases. CDR1 is MGHRA, CDR2 YSYEKL, per germline. CDR3 length equals 14 residues. Trimming removed 1 base at V and 4 bases at J, with 11 bases between. The CDR3 sequence is CASSQGKQGYEQYF. In DNA form, the CDR3 reads TGCGCCAGCAGCCAAGGGAAGCAGGGGTACGAGCAGTACTTC.

The chain links TRBV4-2 to TRBJ2-3; D is perhaps TRBD2 (6 bases). The CDR3 has 15 residues. In germline, CDR1 is LGHNA, CDR2 YNFKEQ. The germline V and J ends were trimmed by 5 bases and 4 bases, with 16 bases remaining between them. The CDR3 coding sequence is TGTGCCAGCAGCGTCCAGGAGGGAGGCCCAGATACGCAGTATTTT. Encoded protein: CASSVQEGGPDTQYF.

The chain couples TRBV29-1 to TRBJ2-1; 7 nucleotides match TRBD2. Per the germline V gene, CDR1 is SQVTM and CDR2 is ANQGSEA. J lost 9 bases, V lost 7 bases, and 6 bases had no gene match. The CDR3 loop spans 11 amino acids. This CDR3 reads CSASGRAEQFF. The CDR3 DNA reads TGCAGCGCTTCAGGGAGGGCTGAGCAGTTCTTC.

This chain links TRBV7-2 with TRBJ2-2; a possible D gene is TRBD2 (6 bases). The germline V gene has CDR1 SGHTA and CDR2 FQGNSA. The CDR3 is made up of 17 amino acids. V was clipped by 4 bases and J by 0 bases, with 15 bases between them. CDR3 residues: CASSSLRGFANTGELFF. As DNA, the CDR3 is TGTGCCAGCAGCTCCTTACGGGGGTTCGCGAACACCGGGGAGCTGTTTTTT.

The chain links TRBV11-2 to TRBJ2-5; TRBD2 might be the D (5 bases). CDR1 is SGHAT, CDR2 FQNNGV, per germline. The CDR3 spans 16 residues. The V and J ends lost 5 bases and 4 bases respectively, with 20 bases between them. The CDR3 is CASSPGTVEAGETQYF. DNA for the CDR3: TGTGCCAGCAGCCCAGGTACCGTGGAGGCGGGAGAGACCCAGTACTTC.

The rearrangement uses TRBV2 and TRBJ1-3; D gene ambiguous. The CDR3 length is 14 residues. The V gene's germline CDR1 is SNHLY and CDR2 FYNNEI. Between the trimmed V and J ends, which lost 6 bases and 3 bases, there was a span of 12 bases. The CDR3 coding sequence is TGTGCCAGCAGGAGGGCCGGTTTTGGAAACACCATATATTTT. Translated, it gives CASRRAGFGNTIYF.

This clone was observed a handful of times. The V and J genes are TRBV9 and TRBJ1-3, with D perhaps TRBD1 (6 bases). Germline V CDR1 and CDR2: SGDLS, YYNGEE. The ends were cut back, 4 bases at V and 1 base at J, with 27 bases in the middle. The CDR3 has 20 amino acids. CDR3 sequence: CASSHSGRGESNWSGNTIYF. CDR3 DNA: TGTGCCAGCAGCCATAGTGGCAGGGGCGAATCGAATTGGTCTGGAAACACCATATATTTT.

CDR3 protein: CASRLSAAATNEQFF. The CDR3 DNA sequence: TGTGCCAGCAGGCTGTCCGCGGCGGCCACCAATGAGCAGTTCTTC. The chain employs TRBV7-9 and TRBJ2-1; no reliable D call. Germline-derived CDR1 and CDR2 are SEHNR and FQNEAQ (reference sequence). This CDR3 has 15 residues. The V end was cut by 6 bases, the J end by 6 bases, with 18 bases between.

This clone was recorded a few times. The chain couples TRBV10-2 to TRBJ1-4; no firm D call. Germline V CDR1 and CDR2: WSHSY, SAAADI. V dropped 4 bases and J dropped 3 bases, with 6 bases sitting between them. The CDR3 has 13 residues. This CDR3 is CASSVASNEKLFF. CDR3 DNA: TGCGCCAGCAGTGTGGCCTCTAATGAAAAACTGTTTTTT.

The V call is TRBV19, the J call TRBJ2-3; tentatively, D is TRBD1 (5 bases). Per the germline V gene, CDR1 is LNHDA and CDR2 is SQIVND (reference sequence). With 4 bases removed from V and 3 bases from J, the gap between germline ends came to 14 bases. The CDR3 spans 15 residues. This chain's CDR3 is CASSRGSEITDTQYF. CDR3 sequence (DNA): TGTGCCAGTAGTAGGGGCTCAGAAATTACAGATACGCAGTATTTT.

The J gene is TRBJ2-3, the V gene TRBV5-6; D remains unclear. Germline lookup yields CDR1 SGHDT and CDR2 YYEEEE. The CDR3 sequence is 13 residues long. V shed 0 bases and J shed 3 bases, with 5 bases lying between them. The CDR3: CASSLAGTDTQYF. CDR3 sequence (DNA): TGTGCCAGCAGCTTGGCCGGGACAGATACGCAGTATTTT. The full variable domain, rest sourced from reference TRBV5-6 and TRBJ2-3, is DAGVTQSPTHLIKTRGQQVTLRCSPKSGHDTVSWYQQALGQGPQFIFQYYEEEERQRGNFPDRFSGHQFPNYSSELNVNALLLGDSALYLCASSLAGTDTQYFGPGTRLTVL.

The chain combines TRBV6-1 with TRBJ2-7, with 10 bases aligning to TRBD2. The CDR3 has 15 amino acids. The J segment lost 3 bases and the V segment lost 1 base, leaving 3 bases of the junction unmatched. Germline V CDR1 and CDR2: MNHNS, SASEGT. The CDR3 DNA follows: TGTGCCAGCAGTGAAGGGGCTAGCGGGGGCTACGAGCAGTACTTC. This codes for CASSEGASGGYEQYF.

A few counts support this clone. The chain has TRBV2 and TRBJ1-1; D remains unclear. Between the trimmed V and J ends, which lost 10 bases and 0 bases, there was a span of 18 bases. The CDR3 spans 15 residues. CDR1 is SNHLY and CDR2 is FYNNEI in the germline V gene. The CDR3: CATQDWALVNTEAFF. Written as DNA, the CDR3 is TGTGCCACCCAAGATTGGGCTCTTGTGAACACTGAAGCTTTCTTT. The whole variable domain, remainder taken from reference TRBV2 and TRBJ1-1, is EPEVTQTPSHQVTQMGQEVILRCVPISNHLYFYWYRQILGQKVEFLVSFYNNEISEKSEIFDDQFSVERPDGSNFTLKIRSTKLEDSAMYFCATQDWALVNTEAFFGQGTRLTVV.

The chain carries TRBV19 and TRBJ2-1, with D maybe TRBD2 (5 bases). The CDR3 has 11 amino acids. The germline CDR1 and CDR2 sequences are LNHDA and SQIVND (reference sequence). Deletions cut 8 bases from V and 9 bases from J, with 11 bases between. The CDR3 sequence is CASRGAAEQFF. Here the CDR3 DNA reads TGTGCCAGTCGGGGAGCGGCTGAGCAGTTCTTC.

This sequence joins TRBV6-5 and TRBJ2-5, with 7 nucleotides matching TRBD2. V lost 6 bases and J lost 0; bases outside the gene matches: 7. Germline V gene sequence: CDR1 MNHEY, CDR2 SVGAGI. The CDR3 consists of 15 residues. In nucleotides, the CDR3 is TGTGCCAGCAGCAAGTGGGGGGGGGACCAAGAGACCCAGTACTTC. Its protein product is CASSKWGGDQETQYF.

The rearrangement uses TRBV6-5 and TRBJ1-1, with D unresolved. This CDR3 comprises 13 residues. V shed 1 base and J shed 5 bases, with 8 bases lying between them. Germline loops: CDR1 MNHEY, CDR2 SVGAGI. CDR3 DNA: TGTGCCAGCAGTTACTTCGGCGGAACTGAAGCTTTCTTT. Translated: CASSYFGGTEAFF.

The gene calls are TRBV5-5 and TRBJ2-1, with TRBD2 identical over 11 bases. V lost 2 bases, J lost 15 bases, and 4 bases stayed unmatched. The CDR3 spans 12 residues. CDR1 is SGHKS and CDR2 is YYEKEE in the germline V gene (reference sequence). As DNA, the CDR3 is TGTGCCAGCAGCTTTAGCGGGGGGGGCATGTTCTTC. This sequence encodes CASSFSGGGMFF.

V usage is TRBV5-6 and J usage is TRBJ1-5; 9 bases map to TRBD1. Trimming cost V 4 bases and J 7 bases; bases outside gene matches: 6. The CDR3 has 14 residues. Germline CDR1 is SGHDT and CDR2 is YYEEEE. CDR3 sequence reads: CASSVGQGRQPQHF. The CDR3 coding sequence is TGTGCCAGCAGCGTCGGACAGGGGAGGCAGCCCCAGCATTTT.

The chain uses TRBV15 and TRBJ2-2; TRBD2 agrees at 7 bases. V shed 5 bases and J 1 base; nucleotides not matched to a gene: 1. The CDR3 loop spans 14 amino acids. Germline V CDR1 and CDR2: LNHNV, YYDKDF (reference sequence). The CDR3 protein is CATSWGGNTGELFF. The CDR3 nucleotides read TGTGCCACCAGCTGGGGGGGGAACACCGGGGAGCTGTTTTTT. The full variable domain, with the rest looked up from reference TRBV15 and TRBJ2-2, is DAMVIQNPRYQVTQFGKPVTLSCSQTLNHNVMYWYQQKSSQAPKLLFHYYDKDFNNEADTPDNFQSRRPNTSFCFLDIRSPGLGDTAMYLCATSWGGNTGELFFGEGSRLTVL.

V is TRBV4-1 and J is TRBJ1-2, with TRBD1 identical over 10 bases. The J segment lost 8 bases and the V segment lost 5 bases, leaving 11 bases of the junction unmatched. Germline CDR1 reads MGHRA; CDR2 reads YSYEKL. The CDR3 has 15 residues. The CDR3 loop reads CASSSGTGVMWGYTF. The CDR3, as DNA: TGCGCCAGCAGCTCCGGGACAGGGGTAATGTGGGGCTACACCTTC.